Sequencing of this T cell receptor (beta chain) was carried out in a study of Ad26.COV2.S vaccination and SARS-CoV-2 variants. Clones were sequenced by immunoSEQ multiplex PCR, and TCRdb holds only the in-frame ones, with some missing. The sample lists about 350,000 clones; 80% to 90% were seen once. This clone has just one count. In germline, CDR1 is SEHNR, CDR2 FQNEAQ (reference sequence). The V and J ends lost 4 bases and 2 bases, in that order; junction bases with no gene match: 4. The CDR3 is made up of 15 amino acids. Treatment described: approximately 18 received Ad26.COV2.S at low or high dose, single or two shots; roughly 5 received placebo; per-sample allocation not given. Following the first vaccine or placebo injection, samples were taken on day 63.

This sequence was found in a person between 18 and 59 years old who received the Ad26.COV2.S COVID-19 vaccine or a placebo. The V call is TRBV7-9, the J call TRBJ2-4, with 8 bases that match TRBD1. The material was peripheral blood, obtained in a trial of Ad26.COV2.S vaccine versus placebo. The CDR3 loop is CASSWTGLSKNIQYF. The CDR3 nucleotides read TGTGCCAGCAGCTGGACAGGGTTGTCCAAAAACATTCAGTACTTC. Complete variable domain (other parts from reference TRBV7-9 and TRBJ2-4): DTGVSQNPRHKITKRGQNVTFRCDPISEHNRLYWYRQTLGQGPEFLTYFQNEAQLEKSRLLSDRFSAERPKGSFSTLEIQRTEQGDSAMYLCASSWTGLSKNIQYFGAGTRLSVL.